These 14 T cell receptor beta chains came from one sample sequenced in a study of shared clonotypes between healthy human individuals. Assay used: immunoSEQ multiplex PCR; TCRdb lists only in-frame clones, some missing. The sample records roughly 2.2 million clones, 85% to 95% being singletons. Sequencing was performed on naive CD4+ T cells from PBMCs. Subset of the sample: CD45RA+ positively selected. Receptor source: a man younger than 30 in good health. Some clones in this sample may be carry-over from other donors' samples.

V gene TRBV5-6 combines with J gene TRBJ2-2; D is uncertain. Germline CDR1 reads SGHDT; CDR2 reads YYEEEE. CDR3 size: 12 residues. V gave up 5 bases and J gave up 5 bases, with 7 bases separating them. CDR3 loop: CASRQITGELFF. The CDR3 coding sequence is TGTGCCAGCAGGCAGATAACCGGGGAGCTGTTTTTT.

This clone was observed once. The CDR3 DNA sequence: TGTGCCAGCAGCTCCCCCGCCAGGGGAGCCAGGGAAGAGACCCAGTACTTC. Protein: CASSSPARGAREETQYF. The chain has TRBV7-9 and TRBJ2-5, with D perhaps TRBD1 (6 bases). This CDR3 contains 17 residues. Deletions cut 4 bases from V and 3 bases from J, with 21 bases between. Germline values: CDR1 SEHNR, CDR2 FQNEAQ (reference sequence).

With respect to this clone: Different DNA sequences within this sample yield the same CDR3. The chain recombines TRBV5-1 with TRBJ1-1, with TRBD1 as a possible D gene (5 bases). Trimming shortened V by 7 bases and J by 4 bases, and 14 bases separated the two germline ends. Germline values: CDR1 SGHRS, CDR2 YFSETQ. The CDR3 covers 13 residues. The CDR3 loop is CASSELGGTEAFF. CDR3 bases: TGCGCCAGCTCCGAATTGGGGGGCACTGAAGCTTTCTTT.

The V gene is TRBV28, the J gene TRBJ2-1, with TRBD2 as a possible D gene (6 bases). Trimming took 3 bases from V and 8 from J, leaving 20 bases between them. Germline V gene sequence: CDR1 MDHEN, CDR2 SYDVKM. The CDR3 totals 16 residues. CDR3 DNA sequence: TGTGCCAGCAGTTTCGCCGGGACCAGGGAGGCCGATGAGCAGTTCTTC. Translation gives CASSFAGTREADEQFF.

The genes are TRBV4-1 and TRBJ2-7, with 7 bases identical to TRBD2. V lost 4 bases and J lost 4; bases outside the gene matches: 10. The CDR3 has 15 amino acids. CDR1 MGHRA and CDR2 YSYEKL come from the germline V gene. The CDR3 nucleotides read TGCGCCAGCAGCCGGGGGGAAAGCGGGGTTTACGAGCAGTACTTC. Amino acid sequence: CASSRGESGVYEQYF.

This clone was counted between two and nine times. The chain uses TRBV6-1 and TRBJ2-2; TRBD1 might be the D (5 bases). Germline V gene sequence: CDR1 MNHNS, CDR2 SASEGT. V lost 4 bases to trimming and J lost 1 base, with 13 bases between them. The CDR3 is made up of 16 amino acids. DNA of the CDR3: TGTGCCAGCAGTGGGTGGGCAGGGAAGAACACCGGGGAGCTGTTTTTT. Amino acid sequence: CASSGWAGKNTGELFF.

With respect to this clone: Within the sample, other DNA sequences also encode this same CDR3. The chain couples TRBV5-4 to TRBJ2-7, with TRBD2 matching 13 bases. The V gene's germline CDR1 is SGHNT and CDR2 YYREEE (reference sequence). There are 15 residues in the CDR3. With 5 bases clipped from V and 0 bases from J, the junction kept 2 bases outside the gene matches. CDR3 loop: CASSRTSGSSYEQYF. CDR3 in DNA: TGTGCCAGCAGTCGGACTAGCGGGAGCTCCTACGAGCAGTACTTC.

The V call is TRBV15, the J call TRBJ2-4; D is uncertain. The germline V gene encodes CDR1 LNHNV and CDR2 YYDKDF (reference sequence). Between the trimmed V and J ends, which lost 6 bases and 6 bases, there was a span of 6 bases. CDR3 length equals 11 residues. The CDR3 DNA sequence: TGTGCCACCAGTGGTGGAAACATTCAGTACTTC. It encodes CATSGGNIQYF. The full variable domain, with the rest looked up from reference TRBV15 and TRBJ2-4, is DAMVIQNPRYQVTQFGKPVTLSCSQTLNHNVMYWYQQKSSQAPKLLFHYYDKDFNNEADTPDNFQSRRPNTSFCFLDIRSPGLGDTAMYLCATSGGNIQYFGAGTRLSVL.

This chain links TRBV6-6 with TRBJ1-5; TRBD1 might be the D (6 bases). The germline CDR1 and CDR2 sequences are MNHNY and SVGAGI (reference sequence). The CDR3 is 15 residues long. V shed 0 bases and J shed 5 bases, with 11 bases lying between them. The CDR3 spells CASSYSDRRDQPQHF. The CDR3 DNA follows: TGTGCCAGCAGTTACTCTGACAGGCGGGATCAGCCCCAGCATTTT.

The chain carries TRBV2 and TRBJ1-4; D gene uncertain. Trimming left V 4 bases short and J 5 bases short, with 8 bases between. Germline V gene sequence: CDR1 SNHLY, CDR2 FYNNEI. CDR3 length: 13 amino acids. This chain's CDR3 is CASSARRNEKLFF. The CDR3 DNA reads as TGTGCCAGCAGTGCAAGAAGGAATGAAAAACTGTTTTTT.

This chain connects TRBV7-2 to TRBJ2-7; 7 bases line up with TRBD1. Germline CDR1 is SGHTA and CDR2 is FQGNSA. This CDR3 spans 14 amino acids. V gave up 5 bases and J gave up 7 bases; unmatched junction bases: 11. CDR3 nucleotide sequence: TGTGCCAGCAGCCAAGACAGGGCCATCGGGGAGCAGTACTTC. Translating gives CASSQDRAIGEQYF.

Of note for this clone: Other DNA variants within this sample encode the same CDR3. The V and J genes are TRBV6-5 and TRBJ2-7, with D perhaps matching TRBD2 (5 bases). In germline, CDR1 is MNHEY, CDR2 SVGAGI. The CDR3 has 13 residues. V was pared by 5 bases and J by 2 bases, with 10 bases between. The CDR3 protein is CASSPSGTYEQYF. The CDR3 DNA is TGTGCCAGCAGTCCCAGCGGCACCTACGAGCAGTACTTC.

V usage is TRBV7-9 and J usage is TRBJ2-3; maybe TRBD1 (5 bases). This CDR3 is built from 14 residues. Germline lookup yields CDR1 SEHNR and CDR2 FQNEAQ (reference sequence). Trimming pared 0 bases from V and 5 bases from J, leaving 9 bases between. The DNA of the CDR3 is TGTGCCAGCAGCTTAGCAGGGGCCGTAGATACGCAGTATTTT. It encodes CASSLAGAVDTQYF.

The rearrangement joins TRBV15 to TRBJ2-1; 12 bases are a match to TRBD2. Trimming cost V 3 bases and J 12 bases; bases outside gene matches: 9. There are 15 residues in the CDR3. Germline CDR1 reads LNHNV; CDR2 reads YYDKDF (reference sequence). The CDR3 here is CATSRAGTSGSRQFF. For the CDR3, the DNA is TGTGCCACCAGCAGGGCCGGGACTAGCGGGTCTCGGCAGTTCTTC.